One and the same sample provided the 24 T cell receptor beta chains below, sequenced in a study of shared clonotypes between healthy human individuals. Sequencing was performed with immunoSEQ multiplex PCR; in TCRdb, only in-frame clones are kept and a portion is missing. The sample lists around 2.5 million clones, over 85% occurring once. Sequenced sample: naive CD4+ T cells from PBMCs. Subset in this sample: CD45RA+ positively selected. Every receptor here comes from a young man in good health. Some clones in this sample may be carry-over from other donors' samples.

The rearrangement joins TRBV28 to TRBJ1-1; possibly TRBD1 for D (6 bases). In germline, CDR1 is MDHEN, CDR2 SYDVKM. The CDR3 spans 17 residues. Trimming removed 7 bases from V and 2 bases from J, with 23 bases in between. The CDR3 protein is CASNPRGQGSKNTEAFF. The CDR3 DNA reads TGTGCCAGCAACCCCCGGGGCCAGGGGAGCAAAAACACTGAAGCTTTCTTT.

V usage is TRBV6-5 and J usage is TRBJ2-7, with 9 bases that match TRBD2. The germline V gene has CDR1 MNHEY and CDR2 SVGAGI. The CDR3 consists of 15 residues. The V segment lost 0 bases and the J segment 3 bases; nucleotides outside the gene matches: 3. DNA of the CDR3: TGTGCCAGCAGTTACTCTCTAGCGGGACTCTACGAGCAGTACTTC. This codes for CASSYSLAGLYEQYF.

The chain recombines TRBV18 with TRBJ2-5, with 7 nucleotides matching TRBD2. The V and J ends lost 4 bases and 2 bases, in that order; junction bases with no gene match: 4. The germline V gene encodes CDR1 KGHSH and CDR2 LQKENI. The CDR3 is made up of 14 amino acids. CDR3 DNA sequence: TGTGCCAGCTCACAAAAAGCGGGGCAAGAGACCCAGTACTTC. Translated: CASSQKAGQETQYF.

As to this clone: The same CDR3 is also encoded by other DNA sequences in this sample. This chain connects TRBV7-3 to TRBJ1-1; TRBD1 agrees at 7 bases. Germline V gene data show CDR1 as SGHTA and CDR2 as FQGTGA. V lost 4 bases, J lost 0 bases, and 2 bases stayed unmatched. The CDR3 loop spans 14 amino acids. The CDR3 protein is CASSSTGLNTEAFF. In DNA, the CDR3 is TGTGCCAGCAGCTCGACAGGGCTGAACACTGAAGCTTTCTTT.

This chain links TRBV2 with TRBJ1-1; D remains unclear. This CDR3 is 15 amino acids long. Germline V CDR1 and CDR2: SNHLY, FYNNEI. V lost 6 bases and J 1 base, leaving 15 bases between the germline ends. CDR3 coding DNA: TGTGCCAGCAGCCGCGTACGGGTCGAGAACACTGAAGCTTTCTTT. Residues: CASSRVRVENTEAFF.

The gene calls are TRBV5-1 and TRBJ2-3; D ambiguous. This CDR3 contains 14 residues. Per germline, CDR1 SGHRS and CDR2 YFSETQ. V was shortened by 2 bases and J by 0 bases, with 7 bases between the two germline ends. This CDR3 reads CASSLQKSTDTQYF. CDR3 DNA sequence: TGCGCCAGCAGCTTACAGAAAAGCACAGATACGCAGTATTTT.

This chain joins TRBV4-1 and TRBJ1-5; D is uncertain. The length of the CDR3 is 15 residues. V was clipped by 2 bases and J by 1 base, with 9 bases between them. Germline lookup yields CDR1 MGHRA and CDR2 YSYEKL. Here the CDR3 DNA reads TGCGCCAGCAGCCAAAGGATTCCAAGCAATCAGCCCCAGCATTTT. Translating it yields CASSQRIPSNQPQHF.

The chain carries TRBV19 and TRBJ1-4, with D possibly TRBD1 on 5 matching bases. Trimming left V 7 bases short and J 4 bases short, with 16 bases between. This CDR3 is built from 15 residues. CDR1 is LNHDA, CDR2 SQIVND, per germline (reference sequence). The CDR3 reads CASTASGQGNEKLFF. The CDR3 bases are TGTGCCAGTACAGCGTCGGGGCAGGGTAATGAAAAACTGTTTTTT.

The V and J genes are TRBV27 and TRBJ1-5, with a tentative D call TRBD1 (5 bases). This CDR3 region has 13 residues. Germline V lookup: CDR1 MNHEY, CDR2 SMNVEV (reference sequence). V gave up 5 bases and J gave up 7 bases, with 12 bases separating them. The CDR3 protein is CASSQRGFQPQHF. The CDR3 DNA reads TGTGCCAGCAGTCAAAGGGGTTTCCAGCCCCAGCATTTT.

The CDR3 coding sequence is TGTGCCAGCAGCGGAAGGGGACAGGCGTTCACTGAAGCTTTCTTT. This gives the protein CASSGRGQAFTEAFF. The chain carries TRBV5-6 and TRBJ1-1; 8 bases agree with TRBD1. J gave up 4 bases and V 4 bases, and 9 bases lay outside the gene matches. The CDR3 runs 15 residues. From germline, CDR1 is SGHDT and CDR2 YYEEEE.

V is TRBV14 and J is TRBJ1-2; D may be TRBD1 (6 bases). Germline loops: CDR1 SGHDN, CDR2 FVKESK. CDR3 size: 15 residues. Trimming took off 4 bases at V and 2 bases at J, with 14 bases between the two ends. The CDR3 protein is CASSPFYQGNYGYTF. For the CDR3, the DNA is TGTGCCAGCAGCCCCTTTTACCAGGGGAACTATGGCTACACCTTC.

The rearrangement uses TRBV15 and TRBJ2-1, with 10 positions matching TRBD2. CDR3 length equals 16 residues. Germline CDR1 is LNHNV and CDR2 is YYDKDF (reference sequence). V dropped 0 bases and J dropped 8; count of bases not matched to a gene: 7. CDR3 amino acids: CATSRDRRLAGDEQFF. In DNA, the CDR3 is TGTGCCACCAGCAGAGATCGGAGACTAGCGGGCGATGAGCAGTTCTTC.

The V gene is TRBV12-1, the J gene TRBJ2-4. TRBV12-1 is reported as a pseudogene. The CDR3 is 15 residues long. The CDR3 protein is CASSQGPTGKNIQYF. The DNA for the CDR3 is TGTGCCAGCAGCCAAGGGCCGACGGGCAAAAACATTCAGTACTTC.

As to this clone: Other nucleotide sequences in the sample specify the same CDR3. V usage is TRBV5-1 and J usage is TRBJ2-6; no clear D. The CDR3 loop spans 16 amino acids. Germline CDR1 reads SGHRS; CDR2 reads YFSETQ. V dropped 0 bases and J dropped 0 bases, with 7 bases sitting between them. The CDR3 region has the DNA TGCGCCAGCAGCTTGGCCGGTGGCTCTGGGGCCAACGTCCTGACTTTC. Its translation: CASSLAGGSGANVLTF.

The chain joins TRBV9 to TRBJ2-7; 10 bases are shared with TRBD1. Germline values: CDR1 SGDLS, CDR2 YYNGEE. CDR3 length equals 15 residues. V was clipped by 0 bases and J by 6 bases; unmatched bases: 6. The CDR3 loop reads CASSVDFRTGGEQYF. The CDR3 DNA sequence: TGTGCCAGCAGCGTAGATTTTAGGACAGGGGGCGAGCAGTACTTC.

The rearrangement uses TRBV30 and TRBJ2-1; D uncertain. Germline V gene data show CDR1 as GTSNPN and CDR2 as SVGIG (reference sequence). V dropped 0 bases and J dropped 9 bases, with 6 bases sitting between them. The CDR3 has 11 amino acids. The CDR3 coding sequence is TGTGCCTGGAGTGTCTCAAGTGAGCAGTTCTTC. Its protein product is CAWSVSSEQFF.

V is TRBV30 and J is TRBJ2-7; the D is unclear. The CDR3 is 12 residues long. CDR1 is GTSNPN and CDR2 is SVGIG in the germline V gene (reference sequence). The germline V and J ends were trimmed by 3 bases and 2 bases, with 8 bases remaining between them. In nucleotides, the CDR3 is TGTGCCTGGAGGGCTGAGACCTACGAGCAGTACTTC. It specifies CAWRAETYEQYF. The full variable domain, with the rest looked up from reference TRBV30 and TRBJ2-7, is SQTIHQWPATLVQPVGSPLSLECTVEGTSNPNLYWYRQAAGRGLQLLFYSVGIGQISSEVPQNLSASRPQDRQFILSSKKLLLSDSGFYLCAWRAETYEQYFGPGTRLTVT.

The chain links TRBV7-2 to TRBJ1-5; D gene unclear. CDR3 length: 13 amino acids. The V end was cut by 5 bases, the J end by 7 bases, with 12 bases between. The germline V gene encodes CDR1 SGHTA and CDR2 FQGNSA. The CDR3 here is CASSPSHFQPQHF. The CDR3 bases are TGTGCCAGCAGCCCCTCTCACTTCCAGCCCCAGCATTTT.

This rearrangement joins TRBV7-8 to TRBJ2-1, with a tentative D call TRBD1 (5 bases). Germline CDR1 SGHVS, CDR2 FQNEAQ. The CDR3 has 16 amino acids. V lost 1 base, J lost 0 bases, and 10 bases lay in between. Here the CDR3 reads CASSLGQSFSYNEQFF. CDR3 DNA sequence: TGTGCCAGCAGCTTAGGACAGTCCTTCTCCTACAATGAGCAGTTCTTC.

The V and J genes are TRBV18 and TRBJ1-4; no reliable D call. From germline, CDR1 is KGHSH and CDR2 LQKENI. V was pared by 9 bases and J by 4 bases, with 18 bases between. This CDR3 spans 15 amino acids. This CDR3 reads CASSRSLADNEKLFF. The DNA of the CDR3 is TGTGCCAGTTCCAGGTCGCTTGCCGATAATGAAAAACTGTTTTTT.

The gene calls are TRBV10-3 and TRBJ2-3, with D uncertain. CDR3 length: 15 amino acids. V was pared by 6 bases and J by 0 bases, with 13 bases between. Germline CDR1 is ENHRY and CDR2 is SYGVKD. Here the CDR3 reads CAIRNRISSTDTQYF. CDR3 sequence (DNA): TGTGCCATCAGGAATAGAATTTCGAGCACAGATACGCAGTATTTT.

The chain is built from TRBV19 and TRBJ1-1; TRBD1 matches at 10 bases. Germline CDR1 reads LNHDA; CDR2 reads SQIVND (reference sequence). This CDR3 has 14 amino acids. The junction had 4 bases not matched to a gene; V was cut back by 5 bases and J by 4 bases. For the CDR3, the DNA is TGTGCCAGTAGTCCCGGGACAGGGGCCACTGAAGCTTTCTTT. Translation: CASSPGTGATEAFF. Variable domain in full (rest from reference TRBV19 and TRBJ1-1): DGGITQSPKYLFRKEGQNVTLSCEQNLNHDAMYWYRQDPGQGLRLIYYSQIVNDFQKGDIAEGYSVSREKKESFPLTVTSAQKNPTAFYLCASSPGTGATEAFFGQGTRLTVV.

The CDR3: CASSFEHEQYF. Here the CDR3 DNA reads TGTGCCAGCAGTTTTGAGCACGAGCAGTACTTC. The rearrangement uses TRBV28 and TRBJ2-7; D is uncertain. CDR3 size: 11 residues. Per germline, CDR1 MDHEN and CDR2 SYDVKM. Trimming shortened V by 3 bases and J by 5 bases, and 5 bases separated the two germline ends.

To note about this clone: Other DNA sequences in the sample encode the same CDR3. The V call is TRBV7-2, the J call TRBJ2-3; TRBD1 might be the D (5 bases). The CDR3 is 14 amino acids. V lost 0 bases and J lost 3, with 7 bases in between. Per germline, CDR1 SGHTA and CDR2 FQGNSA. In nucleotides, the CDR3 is TGTGCCAGCAGCTTAGCGGGGCAAACAGATACGCAGTATTTT. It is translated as CASSLAGQTDTQYF.